A selection of T cell receptor beta chains follows, all from one sample in a study of patients and donors after allogeneic stem cell transplantation. MiXCR, run by TCRdb on the RT-PCR reads, gives a single entry per CDR3 protein. The sample has hundreds of thousands of distinct CDR3 sequences; approximately 16% are singletons. The sequenced sample was blood, either unsorted or a sorted T cell fraction (not recorded which). These receptors were collected from a human donor who was either an allogeneic HSCT recipient or a stem cell or donor lymphocyte infusion donor (not recorded which). It is not recorded whose cells these are; they may come from a transplant donor. The CDR3 runs from the conserved cysteine through the conserved F or W. D genes are given only for firm matches. Clone size is stated in some rows and not others, as once, few, many or a class when expanded.

j_call: TRBJ1-3; d_call: -; v_call: TRBV2; clone_size: -; cdr3_nt: TGTGCCAGCAACCCTTGGGGGTCTGGAAACACCATATATTTT; cdr3_aa: CASNPWGSGNTIYF
j_call: TRBJ1-3; d_call: -; v_call: TRBV9; clone_size: -; cdr3_nt: TGTGCCAGCAGCGTAGGGATGAAGCAGGGAAACACCATATATTTT; cdr3_aa: CASSVGMKQGNTIYF
j_call: TRBJ2-4; d_call: -; v_call: TRBV18; clone_size: -; cdr3_nt: TGTGCCAGCTCAGTCCGTCCCAAAAACATTCAGTACTTC; cdr3_aa: CASSVRPKNIQYF
j_call: TRBJ2-5; d_call: -; v_call: TRBV27; clone_size: many; cdr3_nt: TGTGCCAGCAGTTTATGGGCGGGGCCCCAAGAGACCCAGTACTTC; cdr3_aa: CASSLWAGPQETQYF
j_call: TRBJ2-1; d_call: -; v_call: TRBV29-1; clone_size: few; cdr3_nt: TGCAGCGTTGGAGGAGGGGGTGAGCAGTTCTTC; cdr3_aa: CSVGGGGEQFF
j_call: TRBJ2-7; d_call: TRBD1; v_call: TRBV6-2/TRBV6-3; clone_size: -; cdr3_nt: TGTGCCAGCAGCCGACAGGGGGAAAGGTACGAGCAGTACTTC; cdr3_aa: CASSRQGERYEQYF
j_call: TRBJ1-1; d_call: -; v_call: TRBV20-1; clone_size: once; cdr3_nt: TGCAGTGCTAGAGACGACTACTTCTTGGGCAGGGAAGCTTTCTTT; cdr3_aa: CSARDDYFLGREAFF
j_call: TRBJ1-6; d_call: TRBD1; v_call: TRBV10-2; clone_size: -; cdr3_nt: TGCGCCAGCAGCCTGACAGGGAAGCGGTCACCCCTCCACTTT; cdr3_aa: CASSLTGKRSPLHF
j_call: TRBJ2-5; d_call: -; v_call: TRBV25-1; clone_size: -; cdr3_nt: TGTGCCAGCAGTAAAGGTAGCAGGAATCCCGCTGGGGAGACCCAGTACTTC; cdr3_aa: CASSKGSRNPAGETQYF
j_call: TRBJ2-1; d_call: -; v_call: TRBV5-1; clone_size: many; cdr3_nt: TGCGCCAGCAGCTTGGGGGACGGACGCTCCTACAATGAGCAGTTCTTC; cdr3_aa: CASSLGDGRSYNEQFF